This T cell receptor beta chain was identified in a study of blood T cell repertoires in COVID-19. Background on the study: Collection of acute and convalescent COVID-19 samples took place in the United States, Italy and Spain. PBMCs, B-cell-depleted T cells, or T cells provided the cDNA or gDNA that made up the material.

Original processing notes: Counts of nucleated cells, estimated from reference gene primer amplification, were obtained. Assay: immunoSEQ multiplex PCR; the TCRdb copy retains only in-frame clones and omits some. V, J and clone size derive from that table, while D and trimming were established from the DNA sequence. This table holds a few hundred thousand clones, roughly 76% found once. Per germline, CDR1 KGHSH and CDR2 LQKENI. J lost 8 bases, V lost 3 bases, and 13 bases had no gene match. This CDR3 comprises 18 residues. Sequenced: peripheral blood. The chain employs TRBV18 and TRBJ2-1; 13 bases agree with TRBD2. The TCR was taken from a human donor in a cohort sampled during active COVID-19. CDR3 protein: CASSPELAGGLGRDEQFF. The CDR3, as DNA: TGTGCCAGCTCACCCGAACTAGCGGGAGGGTTAGGTCGCGATGAGCAGTTCTTC.